This TCR beta chain is drawn from a study of brain T cells in children with intractable seizures. A note on this clone: Its antigen is not identified.

Germline V CDR1 and CDR2: LNHNV, YYDKDF (reference sequence). The CDR3 has 16 residues. The V end lost 4 bases, the J end lost 2 bases, and 15 bases lay between the germline ends. Study-level points and caveats: Only CDR3 sequence similarity suggested viral specificity, without known HCMV serostatus. Absence of clones before surgery may stem from lower sequencing depth.

Time point specified: blood from clinic visit 5 months post-surgery; TSC patient then seizure free. Clones were sequenced by immunoSEQ multiplex PCR, and TCRdb holds only the in-frame ones, with some missing. The sample has about 340,000 clones, 93% seen once; the top ten hold around 6%. The material was peripheral blood, obtained roughly 5 months after surgery. This receptor was identified in a boy in the first two years of life with tuberous sclerosis and intractable seizures. This chain uses TRBV15 with TRBJ1-3, with no clear D. CDR3 residues: CATSKSPAAAGNTIYF. The CDR3 coding sequence is TGTGCCACCAGCAAAAGCCCCGCCGCGGCTGGAAACACCATATATTTT.